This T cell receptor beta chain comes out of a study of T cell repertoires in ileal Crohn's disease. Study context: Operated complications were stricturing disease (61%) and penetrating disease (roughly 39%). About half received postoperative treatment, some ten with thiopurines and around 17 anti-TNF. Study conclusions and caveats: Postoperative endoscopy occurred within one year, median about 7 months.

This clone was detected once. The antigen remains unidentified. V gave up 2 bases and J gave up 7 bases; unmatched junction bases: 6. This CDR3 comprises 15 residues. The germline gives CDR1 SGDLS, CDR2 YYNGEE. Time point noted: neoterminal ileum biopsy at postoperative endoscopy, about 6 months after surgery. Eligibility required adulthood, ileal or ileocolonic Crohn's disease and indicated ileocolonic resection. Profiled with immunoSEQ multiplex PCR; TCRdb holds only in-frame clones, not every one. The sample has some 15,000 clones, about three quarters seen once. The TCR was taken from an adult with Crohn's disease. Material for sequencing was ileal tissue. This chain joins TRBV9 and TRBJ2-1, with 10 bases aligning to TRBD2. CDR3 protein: CASSVLAGDRNEQFF. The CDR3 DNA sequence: TGTGCCAGCAGCGTCCTAGCGGGAGATCGGAATGAGCAGTTCTTC.